This T cell receptor beta chain was captured by sequencing in a study of cytomegalovirus exposure and HLA in healthy donors. The length of the CDR3 is 13 residues. V lost 4 bases and J lost 5; bases outside the gene matches: 2. The V gene's germline CDR1 is MNHEY and CDR2 SMNVEV (reference sequence). Researchers ran the PCR with 60 Vbeta and 13 Jbeta primers. TCRdb's table, derived via immunoSEQ multiplex PCR, lists solely in-frame clones and lacks some. Of around 62,000 clones in the sample, around 74% were seen once. The TCR comes from a male donor in good health and CMV-seropositive. This chain links TRBV27 with TRBJ1-1; 9 bases are shared with TRBD1. Sequencing used PBMCs. DNA of the CDR3: TGTGCCAGCAGTTCAGGGACAGGGACTGAAGCTTTCTTT. It codes for CASSSGTGTEAFF.